This TCR beta chain was captured in a study of CD8 T cells in Susac syndrome. Random hexamers primed reverse transcription of about 0.45 to 1 ug RNA. TCR beta CDR3 was amplified by immunoSEQ covering 54 Vbeta and 13 Jbeta. TCRdb called the immunoSEQ multiplex PCR reads again in MiXCR, with one record for every CDR3 protein. The repertoire consists of around 200,000 distinct CDR3 sequences, with around 95% occurring once and the leading ten covering roughly 0.1%. The germline V gene encodes CDR1 SGHDT and CDR2 YYEEEE. Deletions cut 6 bases from V and 2 bases from J, with 14 bases between. The CDR3 length is 14 residues. The TEMRA cells underwent FACS enrichment, while the CD8+ and CD4+ T cells underwent negative isolation.

The chain is built from TRBV5-6 and TRBJ2-5; a weak D match, TRBD2 (5 bases). The sequence derives from a human donor in good health. The sample consisted of CD4+ T cells from PBMCs. The CDR3 coding sequence is TGTGCCAGCACCCACCCGGGGAGACAAGAGACCCAGTACTTC. Its protein product is CASTHPGRQETQYF.